This TCR beta chain was identified in a study of monozygotic twins with inflammatory bowel disease. TCRdb re-called the 5' RACE reads, yielding one record per CDR3 amino acid sequence without DNA. Found here are approximately 300,000 distinct CDR3 sequences; the top ten clones hold 5% to 6%. The germline CDR1 and CDR2 sequences are LGHDT and YNNKEL (reference sequence). The CDR3 runs to 16 residues. This TCR came from a human donor with ulcerative colitis or Crohn's disease, or a healthy co-twin of an affected twin (not recorded which). Input material: blood. This chain uses TRBV3-1 with TRBJ2-7; TCRdb names TRBD1, which stays unverified in the absence of DNA. The CDR3 loop reads CASSQGTGGFSYEQYF.